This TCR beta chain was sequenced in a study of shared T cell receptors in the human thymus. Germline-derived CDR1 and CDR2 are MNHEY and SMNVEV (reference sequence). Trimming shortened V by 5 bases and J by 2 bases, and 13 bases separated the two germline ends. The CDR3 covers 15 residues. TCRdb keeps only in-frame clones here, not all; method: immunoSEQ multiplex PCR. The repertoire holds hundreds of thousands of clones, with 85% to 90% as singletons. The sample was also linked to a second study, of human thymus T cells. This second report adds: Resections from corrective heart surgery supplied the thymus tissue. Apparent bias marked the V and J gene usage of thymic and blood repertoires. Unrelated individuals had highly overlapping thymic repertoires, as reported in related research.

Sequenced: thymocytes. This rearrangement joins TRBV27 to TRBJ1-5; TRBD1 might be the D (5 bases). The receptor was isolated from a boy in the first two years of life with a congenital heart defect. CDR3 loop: CASSPGAARNQPQHF. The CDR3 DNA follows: TGTGCCAGCAGTCCTGGGGCGGCCCGCAATCAGCCCCAGCATTTT.